This TCR beta chain is drawn from a study of neurological immune-mediated disorders. The authors produced cDNA by 5'RACE using 10-nucleotide random UMIs. TCRdb re-derived calls from the 5' RACE reads in MiXCR, one entry per CDR3 protein. This sample carries tens of thousands of distinct CDR3 sequences, 6.5% to 8.5% of them seen once, and the ten largest clones take over 1.5%. The study, taken as a whole, reports: No CDR3 amino acid sequences were shared by expanded clones across subjects, suggesting private repertoires in all groups. HTLV-1-associated myelopathy had the most TCR clonal expansion, whereas multiple sclerosis had the least (lower than in healthy controls).

There are many counts of this clonotype. What it binds is unknown. V gave up 5 bases and J gave up 4 bases; unmatched junction bases: 6. The CDR3 covers 14 residues. Germline-derived CDR1 and CDR2 are SGHAT and FQDESV (reference sequence). The time point: longitudinal time-point 3. PBMCs stored at -80 C, 2 million in total, were the source of the unsorted libraries. Sequenced material: PBMCs. The TCR sequence derives from a woman aged 40 to 50 in good health. The chain combines TRBV11-1 with TRBJ1-1; TRBD1 matches at 8 bases. The CDR3 loop reads CASSGGQVTTEAFF. CDR3 nucleotide sequence: TGTGCCAGCAGCGGGGGACAGGTCACCACTGAAGCTTTCTTT.